The 15 T cell receptor beta chains given below trace back to one sample, sequenced in a study of long-term antiretroviral therapy in people with HIV. The libraries were made with immunoSEQ v3.0 at survey level. Clones were read by immunoSEQ multiplex PCR, and TCRdb kept only the in-frame ones, dropping some. The table lists approximately 11,000 clones, 84% of them singletons. The input for sequencing was unsorted PBMCs, taken less than 7.5 years after starting antiretroviral therapy. These receptors all stem from a man aged 45-60 years with HIV.

The rearrangement links TRBV11-3 to TRBJ2-7; TRBD1 matches 7 bases. This CDR3 is built from 15 residues. With 5 bases clipped from V and 0 bases from J, the junction kept 7 bases outside the gene matches. Looked up from germline, CDR1 is SGHNT and CDR2 is YENEEA. In DNA form, the CDR3 reads TGTGCCAGCAGCCCCCCGGGACAGTACTCCTACGAGCAGTACTTC. Protein: CASSPPGQYSYEQYF.

The chain couples TRBV10-1 to TRBJ2-7, with TRBD1 matching 8 bases. The CDR3 spans 14 residues. CDR1 WNHNN and CDR2 SYGVQD come from the germline V gene (reference sequence). V trimming: 2 bases; J trimming: 2 bases; junction bases outside the gene matches: 2. The CDR3 here is CASSEGQGAYEQYF. Here the CDR3 DNA reads TGCGCCAGCAGTGAGGGACAGGGAGCCTACGAGCAGTACTTC.

The genes are TRBV4-2 and TRBJ2-3; TRBD2 matches 12 bases. V shed 4 bases, J shed 6 bases, and the junction held 8 bases outside the gene matches. This CDR3 comprises 16 residues. Germline CDR1 reads LGHNA; CDR2 reads YNFKEQ. CDR3 sequence (DNA): TGTGCCAGCAGCCTGCTTCTAGCGGGGGGGGAGGATACGCAGTATTTT. It specifies CASSLLLAGGEDTQYF.

This clone was seen more than once but under ten times. The genes are TRBV18 and TRBJ2-1; the match to TRBD2 covers 9 bases. The ends lost 8 bases at V and 5 bases at J; junction bases unmatched: 10. The germline V gene encodes CDR1 KGHSH and CDR2 LQKENI. This CDR3 contains 15 residues. The CDR3 here is CASTSPSGDNNEQFF. Here the CDR3 DNA reads TGTGCCAGCACGTCCCCTAGCGGGGATAACAATGAGCAGTTCTTC.

A single count supports this clone. The chain uses TRBV4-1 and TRBJ2-7, with TRBD1 matching 8 bases. With V trimmed by 4 bases and J by 3 bases, 11 bases remained unmatched. CDR3 size: 16 residues. Germline CDR1 reads MGHRA; CDR2 reads YSYEKL. Here the CDR3 reads CASSPSTGGVFYEQYF. The CDR3 region has the DNA TGCGCCAGCAGCCCCTCAACAGGGGGTGTCTTCTACGAGCAGTACTTC.

The J gene is TRBJ2-7, the V gene TRBV6-5; 7 bases line up with TRBD1. Looked up from germline, CDR1 is MNHEY and CDR2 is SVGAGI. V shed 7 bases and J 3 bases; nucleotides not matched to a gene: 12. This CDR3 region has 15 residues. The DNA of the CDR3 is TGTGCCAGCACTCACTCCCCGGGACAGTACTACGAGCAGTACTTC. It encodes CASTHSPGQYYEQYF.

The chain combines TRBV5-6 with TRBJ2-7; 7 positions agree with TRBD2. Germline V gene data show CDR1 as SGHDT and CDR2 as YYEEEE. The CDR3 runs to 12 residues. Losses at the gene ends were 5 bases for V and 7 bases for J; bases not matched to a gene: 6. CDR3 bases: TGTGCCAGCAGTCAGGGAGGGTGGGAGCAGTACTTC. It specifies CASSQGGWEQYF.

The J gene is TRBJ1-1, the V gene TRBV4-1, with D hard to call. Germline V gene lookup returns CDR1 MGHRA and CDR2 YSYEKL. Trimming removed 1 base at V and 2 bases at J, with 8 bases between. The CDR3 consists of 14 residues. CDR3 protein: CASSQATVNTEAFF. CDR3 bases: TGCGCCAGCAGCCAAGCCACAGTTAACACTGAAGCTTTCTTT.

Only one count was recorded for this clone. The V gene is TRBV30, the J gene TRBJ2-1; D may be TRBD2 (5 bases). The V end lost 4 bases, the J end lost 0 bases, and 10 bases lay between the germline ends. The V gene's germline CDR1 is GTSNPN and CDR2 SVGIG (reference sequence). This CDR3 has 14 residues. Here the CDR3 DNA reads TGTGCCTGGAAAGACTATAGCTCCTACAATGAGCAGTTCTTC. Translation: CAWKDYSSYNEQFF.

V usage is TRBV2 and J usage is TRBJ2-7; D possibly corresponds to TRBD1 (6 bases). The length of the CDR3 is 15 residues. The germline V gene has CDR1 SNHLY and CDR2 FYNNEI. V was trimmed by 6 bases and J by 3 bases, leaving 18 bases between them. DNA of the CDR3: TGTGCCAGCAGACATTTTTCCGGGACACTCTACGAGCAGTACTTC. Its protein is CASRHFSGTLYEQYF.

As DNA, the CDR3 is TGTGCCAGCAGATACCAAGCGGGGGGGCCTACAGATACGCAGTATTTT. This translates into CASRYQAGGPTDTQYF. The V and J genes are TRBV6-6 and TRBJ2-3; 10 nucleotides align to TRBD2. This CDR3 contains 16 residues. Trimming at V came to 6 bases and at J to 3 bases, leaving 9 bases not matched to a gene. In germline, CDR1 is MNHNY, CDR2 SVGAGI (reference sequence).

The chain joins TRBV10-3 to TRBJ2-5; 11 nucleotides agree with TRBD2. V dropped 11 bases and J dropped 4; count of bases not matched to a gene: 15. This CDR3 comprises 16 residues. CDR1 is ENHRY and CDR2 is SYGVKD in the germline V gene. The CDR3 sequence is CACAPNLAGGGETQYF. The CDR3 DNA is TGTGCCTGCGCACCCAACCTAGCGGGGGGTGGAGAGACCCAGTACTTC.

The J gene is TRBJ1-4, the V gene TRBV4-1; 12 nucleotides match TRBD1. J gave up 3 bases and V 3 bases, and 5 bases lay outside the gene matches. CDR1 and CDR2 from the germline V gene are MGHRA and YSYEKL. The length of the CDR3 is 17 residues. CDR3 sequence (DNA): TGCGCCAGCAGCCACTTGGGACAGGGGGCGGCTAATGAAAAACTGTTTTTT. Residues: CASSHLGQGAANEKLFF.

This clone was detected only a few times. The rearrangement uses TRBV13 and TRBJ2-3; no definite D call. Trimming cost V 5 bases and J 0 bases, with 12 bases left between them. Germline CDR1 PRHDT, CDR2 FYEKMQ (reference sequence). The CDR3 runs 15 residues. The CDR3: CASSREHSSTDTQYF. The CDR3 nucleotides read TGTGCCAGCAGCCGTGAACACAGTAGCACAGATACGCAGTATTTT.

The chain recombines TRBV12-5 with TRBJ2-1; 8 bases match TRBD2. The CDR3 sequence is 15 residues long. Trimming removed 2 bases from V and 6 bases from J; junction bases left unmatched: 6. Germline V gene sequence: CDR1 LGHNT, CDR2 FRNRAP. The CDR3 loop reads CASGLIGGGSNEQFF. The CDR3 nucleotides are TGTGCTAGTGGTTTGATCGGGGGGGGCTCCAATGAGCAGTTCTTC.